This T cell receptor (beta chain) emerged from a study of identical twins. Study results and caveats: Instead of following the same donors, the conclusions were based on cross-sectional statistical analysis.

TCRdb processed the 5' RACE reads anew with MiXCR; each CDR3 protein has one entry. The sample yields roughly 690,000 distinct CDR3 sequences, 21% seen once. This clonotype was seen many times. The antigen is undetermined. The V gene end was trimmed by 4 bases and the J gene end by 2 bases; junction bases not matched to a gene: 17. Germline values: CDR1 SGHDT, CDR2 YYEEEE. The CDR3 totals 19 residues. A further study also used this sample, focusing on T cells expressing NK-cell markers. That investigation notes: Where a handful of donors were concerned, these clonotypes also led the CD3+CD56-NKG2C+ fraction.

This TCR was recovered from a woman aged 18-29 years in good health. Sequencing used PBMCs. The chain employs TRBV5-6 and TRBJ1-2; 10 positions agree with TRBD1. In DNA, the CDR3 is TGTGCCAGCAGCCTGATGGGACAGGGGCTTCAGGGCCCCAACTATGGCTACACCTTC. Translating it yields CASSLMGQGLQGPNYGYTF.